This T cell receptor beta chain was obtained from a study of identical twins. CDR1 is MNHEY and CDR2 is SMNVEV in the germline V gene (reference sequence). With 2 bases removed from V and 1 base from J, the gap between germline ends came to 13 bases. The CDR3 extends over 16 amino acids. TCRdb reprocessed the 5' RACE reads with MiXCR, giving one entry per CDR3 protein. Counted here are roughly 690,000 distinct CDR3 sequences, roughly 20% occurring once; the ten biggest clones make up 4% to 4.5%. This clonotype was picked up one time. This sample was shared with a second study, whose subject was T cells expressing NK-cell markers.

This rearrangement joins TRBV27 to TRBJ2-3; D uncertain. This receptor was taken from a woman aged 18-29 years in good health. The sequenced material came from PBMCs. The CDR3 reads CASSLVEAQGTDTQYF. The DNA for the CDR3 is TGTGCCAGCAGTTTAGTGGAAGCGCAGGGCACAGATACGCAGTATTTT.